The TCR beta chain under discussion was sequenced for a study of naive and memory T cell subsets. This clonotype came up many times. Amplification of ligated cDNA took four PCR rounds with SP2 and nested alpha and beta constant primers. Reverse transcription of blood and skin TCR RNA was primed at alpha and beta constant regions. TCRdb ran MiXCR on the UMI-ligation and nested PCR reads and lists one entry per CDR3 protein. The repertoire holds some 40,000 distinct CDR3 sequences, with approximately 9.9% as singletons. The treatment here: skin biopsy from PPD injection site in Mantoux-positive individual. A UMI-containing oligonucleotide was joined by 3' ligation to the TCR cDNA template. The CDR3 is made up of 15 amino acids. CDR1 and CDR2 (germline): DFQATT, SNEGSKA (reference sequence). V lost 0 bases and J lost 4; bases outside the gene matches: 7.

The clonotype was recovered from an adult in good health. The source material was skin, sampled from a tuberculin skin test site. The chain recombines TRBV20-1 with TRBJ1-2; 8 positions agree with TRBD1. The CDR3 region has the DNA TGCAGTGCTAGAGACGCCGGACAGGGAGTCTATGGCTACACCTTC. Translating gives CSARDAGQGVYGYTF.